These T cell receptor beta chains were read from a single sample in a study of early T cells in non-severe SARS-CoV-2 infection. TCRdb fed the 5' RACE reads into MiXCR, producing one record per CDR3 protein. The repertoire holds 74,000 or so distinct CDR3 sequences, with roughly 11% as singletons. Sequenced sample: whole blood. Receptors were obtained from an adult who was a healthcare worker with PCR-confirmed SARS-CoV-2 infection or an uninfected control (not recorded which). The CDR3 runs from the conserved cysteine through the conserved F or W. Fields, in order: J gene, V gene, CDR3 protein.

j_call: TRBJ2-1
v_call: TRBV11-2
cdr3_aa: CASSPPLIDEQFF

j_call: TRBJ2-3
v_call: TRBV20-1
cdr3_aa: CSARPLIGSFTDTQYF

j_call: TRBJ2-3
v_call: TRBV6-4
cdr3_aa: CASSDLAGGDTQYF

j_call: TRBJ1-2
v_call: TRBV11-2
cdr3_aa: CASSASMTESYGYTF

j_call: TRBJ2-5
v_call: TRBV5-1
cdr3_aa: CASSPGPGGETQYF

j_call: TRBJ1-2
v_call: TRBV12-3/TRBV12-4
cdr3_aa: CASSLLRGHDGYTF

j_call: TRBJ2-3
v_call: TRBV7-6
cdr3_aa: CASSSRRSTDTQYF

j_call: TRBJ1-1
v_call: TRBV6-1
cdr3_aa: CASRDTSVTEAFF

j_call: TRBJ2-7
v_call: TRBV5-1
cdr3_aa: CASSSNRGNPYEQYF

j_call: TRBJ2-1
v_call: TRBV24-1
cdr3_aa: CATSDTTPGSYNEQFF

j_call: TRBJ2-5
v_call: TRBV11-2
cdr3_aa: CASSVRQPQETQYF

j_call: TRBJ2-4
v_call: TRBV11-2
cdr3_aa: CASSLSSGTDIQYF

j_call: TRBJ1-1
v_call: TRBV13
cdr3_aa: CASSVDSENTEAFF

j_call: TRBJ2-3
v_call: TRBV24-1
cdr3_aa: CATSDRGGGTDTQYF

j_call: TRBJ2-1
v_call: TRBV12-3/TRBV12-4
cdr3_aa: CASAGSSGTSSYNEQFF

j_call: TRBJ2-2
v_call: TRBV15
cdr3_aa: CATSLSGAGELFF

j_call: TRBJ1-5
v_call: TRBV6-2/TRBV6-3
cdr3_aa: CASTGLRINQPQHF

j_call: TRBJ2-7
v_call: TRBV14
cdr3_aa: CASSQRDRIHEQYF

j_call: TRBJ2-6
v_call: TRBV7-9
cdr3_aa: CASRGRQGPPGANVLTF

j_call: TRBJ1-6
v_call: TRBV27
cdr3_aa: CASSLSAGRSPLHF

j_call: TRBJ2-3
v_call: TRBV5-1
cdr3_aa: CASSLGSGIRDRDTQYF

j_call: TRBJ2-3
v_call: TRBV20-1
cdr3_aa: CSAFPMRGTDTQYF

j_call: TRBJ1-4
v_call: TRBV4-2
cdr3_aa: CASSPREYEKLFF

j_call: TRBJ1-5
v_call: TRBV28
cdr3_aa: CASSFEEGDQPQHF

j_call: TRBJ1-2
v_call: TRBV5-1
cdr3_aa: CASSVQGALGYTF

j_call: TRBJ2-3
v_call: TRBV7-9
cdr3_aa: CASRPPSQDRTDTQYF

j_call: TRBJ2-1
v_call: TRBV7-6
cdr3_aa: CATHLLGISGFF

j_call: TRBJ2-3
v_call: TRBV20-1
cdr3_aa: CSARISGRARTDTQYF

j_call: TRBJ2-7
v_call: TRBV29-1
cdr3_aa: CSVEEGHEQYF